Listed below are T cell receptor beta chains from one sample, sequenced in a study of breast tumors, draining lymph nodes, adjacent tissues. TCRdb redid the calling of the multiplex PCR reads with MiXCR, one entry per CDR3 protein. The sample gives about 220,000 distinct CDR3 sequences, 34% of which show up once; roughly 3.5% is in the top ten. The sequencing input was axillary lymph node tissue. The receptors stem from a female donor with breast cancer. Some clones in this sample may be carry-over from other donors' samples. CDR3s include the opening cysteine and the closing phenylalanine or tryptophan. A D gene is named only where the DNA matches it firmly. Size tells how often a clone was seen (once, few, many) or the class of an expanded clone, and some rows leave it out.

j_call cdr3_length d_call clone_size v_call cdr3_nt cdr3_aa
TRBJ1-2 14 . . TRBV9 TGTGCCAGCAGCGTCGCTCAGAAAAACTATGGCTACACCTTC CASSVAQKNYGYTF
TRBJ1-2 14 . once TRBV6-6 TGTGCCAGCAGTCACCTCGGACAGCGTTATGGGTACACCTTC CASSHLGQRYGYTF
TRBJ1-2 14 . many TRBV11-2 TGTGCCAGCAGCCTGTGGGCGGGAAACTATGGCTACACCTTC CASSLWAGNYGYTF
TRBJ2-5 15 TRBD2 . TRBV5-4 TGTGCCAGCAGCTTAAATAGCGGGAACCAAGAGACCCAGTACTTC CASSLNSGNQETQYF
TRBJ1-2 14 . many TRBV7-9 TGTGCCAGCAGCTTGAGTAGACTGCTTGGAGGCTACACCTTC CASSLSRLLGGYTF
TRBJ1-2 14 . few TRBV6-5 TGTGCCAGCAGTTACTCCGAGGGGAACTATGGCTACACCTTC CASSYSEGNYGYTF
TRBJ2-1 14 . many TRBV5-1 TGCGCCAGCAGCTCGGGACAAAGTAAGAATGAGCAGTTCTTC CASSSGQSKNEQFF
TRBJ2-3 13 TRBD1 many TRBV4-3 TGCGCCAGCAGCCAAGTAACAGGGGTTACGCAGTATTTT CASSQVTGVTQYF
TRBJ2-6 16 TRBD2 many TRBV28 TGTGCCAGCGGAGGGGAGGGGATAGCTGGGGCCAACGTCCTGACTTTC CASGGEGIAGANVLTF
TRBJ2-1 15 TRBD2 many TRBV29-1 TGCAGCGTCGATGGGACTAGCGGACACGTCAATGAGCAGTTCTTC CSVDGTSGHVNEQFF
TRBJ2-1 16 TRBD1 . TRBV10-3 TGTGCCATCAGTACGGGACAGGGGGGCGAGAACAATGAGCAGTTCTTC CAISTGQGGENNEQFF
TRBJ2-7 13 . many TRBV15 TGTGCCACCAGCAGGCAGATTTCCTACGAGCAGTACTTC CATSRQISYEQYF
TRBJ2-1 15 TRBD1 few TRBV6-5 TGTGCCAGCAGTCTCCGGGACAGGGTAGACAATGAGCAGTTCTTC CASSLRDRVDNEQFF
TRBJ2-1 15 TRBD2 many TRBV4-2 TGTGCCAGCAGCCCACTAGCGGGGGACTACAATGAGCAGTTCTTC CASSPLAGDYNEQFF
TRBJ2-1 15 . . TRBV5-8 TGTGCCAGCAGCTTGCAGGACCACTCCTACAATGAGCAGTTCTTC CASSLQDHSYNEQFF
TRBJ1-3 16 . many TRBV7-6 TGTGCCAGCAGCTTAGCGCCAGGCTCCTCTGGAAACACCATATATTTT CASSLAPGSSGNTIYF
TRBJ2-3 17 . many TRBV24-1 TGTGCCACCAGTGATCCATCCAGTTTTGACAGGTCAGATACGCAGTATTTT CATSDPSSFDRSDTQYF
TRBJ1-2 14 . . TRBV20-1 TGCAGTGCTAGCCCGGCCGCCCTGGGGGGTGGCTACACCTTC CSASPAALGGGYTF